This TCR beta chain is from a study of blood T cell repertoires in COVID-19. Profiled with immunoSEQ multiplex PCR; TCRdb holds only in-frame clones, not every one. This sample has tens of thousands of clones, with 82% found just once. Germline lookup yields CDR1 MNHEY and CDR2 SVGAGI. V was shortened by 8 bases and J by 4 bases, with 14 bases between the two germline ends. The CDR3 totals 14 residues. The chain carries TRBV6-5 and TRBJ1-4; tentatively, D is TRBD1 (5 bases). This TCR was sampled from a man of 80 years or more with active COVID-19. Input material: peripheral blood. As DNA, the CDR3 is TGTGCCAGCGGAAGGGGTCAAATTAATGAAAAACTGTTTTTT. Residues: CASGRGQINEKLFF.